The 18 T cell receptor beta chains presented below share a single source sample, sequenced in a study of blood T cell repertoires in COVID-19. The assay was immunoSEQ multiplex PCR, and TCRdb's table has in-frame clones only and misses some. The sample comprises approximately 170,000 clones, 80% to 90% of which are singletons, and roughly 19% rests with the top ten. The sequenced material came from peripheral blood. The receptors were sampled from a woman aged 70-85 years who had recovered from COVID-19.

This clone showed up just once. This chain uses TRBV7-9 with TRBJ2-1, with 7 bases that match TRBD2. This CDR3 contains 14 residues. Germline CDR1 SEHNR, CDR2 FQNEAQ (reference sequence). Unmatched junction bases numbered 4, after V lost 5 bases and J lost 3 bases. The CDR3: CASSPSGNYNEQFF. The CDR3, as DNA: TGTGCCAGCAGCCCGAGCGGGAACTACAATGAGCAGTTCTTC.

A single count supports this clone. CDR3 bases: TGTGCCAGCAGCGTATCGGGAGTTAACCAAGAGACCCAGTACTTC. Its protein is CASSVSGVNQETQYF. This chain uses TRBV9 with TRBJ2-5, with D perhaps matching TRBD2 (6 bases). CDR1 SGDLS and CDR2 YYNGEE come from the germline V gene. CDR3 size: 15 residues. V was clipped by 1 base and J by 0 bases, with 10 bases between them.

The J gene is TRBJ2-3, the V gene TRBV3-1 (or the pseudogene TRBV3-2), with 14 bases that match TRBD2. Germline CDR1 is LGHDT and CDR2 is YNNKEL (reference sequence). The V and J ends lost 3 bases and 5 bases, in that order; junction bases with no gene match: 4. This CDR3 has 16 residues. In DNA, the CDR3 is TGTGCCAGCAGCCAGGGGACTAGCGGGGGTGGAGATACGCAGTATTTT. It translates to CASSQGTSGGGDTQYF.

This chain uses TRBV15 with TRBJ2-7; D might be TRBD1 (5 bases). The ends were cut back, 8 bases at V and 3 bases at J, with 14 bases in the middle. The CDR3 sequence is 13 residues long. Germline V gives CDR1 LNHNV, CDR2 YYDKDF (reference sequence). DNA of the CDR3: TGTGCCACCCTTGATCCCAGGGTCTACGAGCAGTACTTC. Residues: CATLDPRVYEQYF.

The chain links TRBV7-2 to TRBJ2-5, with 7 bases matching TRBD1. After removal of 4 bases from V and 5 bases from J, the junction contained 4 bases not matched to a gene. Germline V CDR1 and CDR2: SGHTA, FQGNSA. CDR3 length equals 13 residues. The CDR3 loop reads CASSSDRRETQYF. DNA for the CDR3: TGTGCCAGCAGCTCGGACAGGCGGGAGACCCAGTACTTC.

V gene TRBV6-1 combines with J gene TRBJ1-1; no definite D call. CDR1 MNHNS and CDR2 SASEGT come from the germline V gene. Between the trimmed V and J ends, which lost 2 bases and 4 bases, there was a span of 11 bases. This CDR3 region has 14 residues. CDR3 region: CASSELFRGTEAFF. Here the CDR3 DNA reads TGTGCCAGCAGTGAACTGTTCAGAGGCACTGAAGCTTTCTTT.

This chain connects TRBV19 to TRBJ1-2; D remains unclear. CDR3 size: 16 residues. The V and J ends lost 3 bases and 14 bases respectively, with 28 bases between them. Per germline, CDR1 LNHDA and CDR2 SQIVND (reference sequence). CDR3 coding DNA: TGTGCCAGTAGTATTGGAGGATCGGGCCTGACGGATAAGCGGACCTTC. Translating it yields CASSIGGSGLTDKRTF.

The V and J genes are TRBV6-5 and TRBJ1-5; 9 bases are a match to TRBD1. The junction had 3 bases not matched to a gene; V was cut back by 8 bases and J by 4 bases. Germline V gene lookup returns CDR1 MNHEY and CDR2 SVGAGI. The CDR3 has 13 residues. The CDR3 coding sequence is TGTGCCAGCGGGGACAGGGAGAATCAGCCCCAGCATTTT. Translating it yields CASGDRENQPQHF.

The rearrangement joins TRBV18 to TRBJ1-5; D is possibly TRBD1 (5 bases). Trimming removed 3 bases at V and 5 bases at J, with 17 bases between. The germline V gene encodes CDR1 KGHSH and CDR2 LQKENI. CDR3 length: 16 residues. The CDR3 sequence is CASSPETRVTDQPQHF. CDR3 in DNA: TGTGCCAGCTCACCGGAGACCAGGGTGACCGATCAGCCCCAGCATTTT. Supplemented by reference TRBV18 and TRBJ1-5, the full variable domain reads NAGVMQNPRHLVRRRGQEARLRCSPMKGHSHVYWYRQLPEEGLKFMVYLQKENIIDESGMPKERFSAEFPKEGPSILRIQQVVRGDSAAYFCASSPETRVTDQPQHFGDGTRLSIL.

The rearrangement uses TRBV28 and TRBJ1-3; 7 bases fit TRBD1. Trimming at V came to 7 bases and at J to 8 bases, leaving 14 bases not matched to a gene. There are 15 residues in the CDR3. Germline V gives CDR1 MDHEN, CDR2 SYDVKM. The CDR3 protein is CASTPGGGYRDTIYF. As DNA, the CDR3 is TGTGCCAGCACCCCTGGAGGGGGCTATCGGGACACCATATATTTT.

The chain couples TRBV2 to TRBJ1-5; possible D gene TRBD1, 5 bases. Between the trimmed V and J ends, which lost 7 bases and 1 base, there was a span of 14 bases. The CDR3 has 15 residues. Germline V gives CDR1 SNHLY, CDR2 FYNNEI. In DNA form, the CDR3 reads TGTGCCAGCACCCTCCCGGGGGGGAGCAATCAGCCCCAGCATTTT. Amino acid sequence: CASTLPGGSNQPQHF.

CDR3 DNA: TGCGCCAGCACCCAGGGGGCCGGAACAGATACGCAGTATTTT. Amino acids: CASTQGAGTDTQYF. The V gene is TRBV5-1, the J gene TRBJ2-3, with TRBD1 matching 8 bases. The CDR3 contains 14 residues. CDR1 and CDR2 from the germline V gene are SGHRS and YFSETQ. V shed 6 bases and J 3 bases; nucleotides not matched to a gene: 6.

This chain connects TRBV3-1 (or the pseudogene TRBV3-2) to TRBJ1-2, with D hard to call. Trimming took off 0 bases at V and 7 bases at J, with 12 bases between the two ends. Looked up from germline, CDR1 is LGHDT and CDR2 is YNNKEL (reference sequence). The CDR3 has 14 residues. The CDR3 reads CASSQDILPGGYTF. The CDR3 nucleotides are TGTGCCAGCAGCCAAGATATACTGCCGGGTGGCTACACCTTC.

The rearrangement joins TRBV19 to TRBJ1-6; no clear D. Trimming cost V 6 bases and J 5 bases, with 20 bases left between them. The CDR3 covers 17 residues. The germline V gene encodes CDR1 LNHDA and CDR2 SQIVND (reference sequence). The CDR3 nucleotides are TGTGCCAGTAGAAACTTCCAGGCCGGAGGCGATAATTCACCCCTCCACTTT. This sequence encodes CASRNFQAGGDNSPLHF.

The J gene is TRBJ1-2, the V gene TRBV24-1, with 7 positions matching TRBD1. Germline V gene sequence: CDR1 KGHDR, CDR2 SFDVKD. V lost 12 bases, J lost 2 bases, and 8 bases stayed unmatched. The CDR3 is made up of 13 amino acids. The CDR3 coding sequence is TGTGCCGTCCGACAGGGAACCAACTATGGCTACACCTTC. It codes for CAVRQGTNYGYTF.

The chain employs TRBV3-1 (or the pseudogene TRBV3-2) and TRBJ1-3, with D possibly being TRBD1 (5 bases). Germline CDR1 LGHDT, CDR2 YNNKEL (reference sequence). Trimming cost V 0 bases and J 2 bases, with 8 bases left between them. The CDR3 consists of 15 residues. CDR3 region: CASSQDPRAGNTIYF. The CDR3 coding sequence is TGTGCCAGCAGCCAAGATCCCAGGGCTGGAAACACCATATATTTT.

The chain couples TRBV4-1 to TRBJ1-1; a possible D gene is TRBD1 (6 bases). Trimming cost V 1 base and J 6 bases, with 9 bases left between them. From germline, CDR1 is MGHRA and CDR2 YSYEKL. This CDR3 is built from 13 residues. This CDR3 reads CASSQVGAAEAFF. CDR3 in DNA: TGCGCCAGCAGCCAAGTGGGGGCGGCTGAAGCTTTCTTT.

This rearrangement joins TRBV6-2 or TRBV6-3 to TRBJ1-1, with D possibly TRBD1 on 5 matching bases. Germline values: CDR1 MNHEY, CDR2 SVGEGT. The CDR3 consists of 15 residues. Between the trimmed V and J ends, which lost 0 bases and 0 bases, there was a span of 8 bases. CDR3 sequence: CASSYSWGVNTEAFF. DNA of the CDR3: TGTGCCAGCAGTTACTCGTGGGGCGTGAACACTGAAGCTTTCTTT.